These 20 T cell receptor beta chains originate from one sample sequenced in a study of radiotherapy plus CTLA-4 blockade in lung cancer. Generated by immunoSEQ multiplex PCR, the TCRdb table keeps only in-frame clones and is missing some. The repertoire has some 90,000 clones, 83% of them found once; the top ten carry roughly 0.82%. Source: peripheral blood, taken from a patient treated with radiotherapy plus ipilimumab. These receptors were collected from a human donor with non-small cell lung cancer who had stable disease on radiotherapy plus ipilimumab.

This clone was counted a single time. V is TRBV15 and J is TRBJ2-1; the match to TRBD2 covers 7 bases. Germline CDR1 LNHNV, CDR2 YYDKDF (reference sequence). The V gene end was trimmed by 7 bases and the J gene end by 3 bases; junction bases not matched to a gene: 15. There are 17 residues in the CDR3. CDR3 amino acids: CATKPAWRGRDYNEQFF. CDR3 coding DNA: TGTGCCACCAAGCCTGCGTGGCGCGGGAGAGACTACAATGAGCAGTTCTTC.

J is TRBJ2-3 and V is TRBV15; the D gene is possibly TRBD1 (6 bases). The V gene lost 0 bases and the J gene lost 2 bases, with 12 bases spanning the gap. Germline values: CDR1 LNHNV, CDR2 YYDKDF (reference sequence). CDR3 length: 16 amino acids. The CDR3 DNA reads TGTGCCACCAGCAGAGATGCCGGACAGACCACAGATACGCAGTATTTT. Its translation: CATSRDAGQTTDTQYF.

The V and J genes are TRBV9 and TRBJ1-1; no reliable D call. The germline V gene encodes CDR1 SGDLS and CDR2 YYNGEE. The CDR3 is 16 amino acids. The V and J ends lost 1 base and 0 bases respectively, with 13 bases between them. The CDR3 loop reads CASSVLQLPMNTEAFF. CDR3 DNA sequence: TGTGCCAGCAGCGTATTGCAGCTACCAATGAACACTGAAGCTTTCTTT.

V gene TRBV7-6 combines with J gene TRBJ2-1, with TRBD2 matching over 9 bases. With V trimmed by 2 bases and J by 7 bases, 15 bases remained unmatched. Germline values: CDR1 SGHVS, CDR2 FNYEAQ. The CDR3 extends over 18 amino acids. The CDR3 here is CASSLFQSGGGRVNEQFF. The DNA of the CDR3 is TGTGCCAGCAGCTTATTCCAATCCGGTGGCGGGAGGGTGAATGAGCAGTTCTTC.

The chain has TRBV5-6 and TRBJ1-1; possible D gene TRBD1, 5 bases. Germline V gene data show CDR1 as SGHDT and CDR2 as YYEEEE. This CDR3 is 15 amino acids long. The V gene lost 0 bases and the J gene lost 4 bases, with 13 bases spanning the gap. This CDR3 reads CASSLGGREGTEAFF. The CDR3, as DNA: TGTGCCAGCAGCTTGGGCGGCAGGGAGGGCACTGAAGCTTTCTTT.

The chain is built from TRBV7-9 and TRBJ2-3; D unclear. CDR1 and CDR2 (germline): SEHNR, FQNEAQ (reference sequence). Trimming took 5 bases from V and 6 from J, leaving 21 bases between them. This CDR3 has 16 amino acids. The CDR3 is CASSIPSLLGGDTQYF. CDR3 sequence (DNA): TGTGCCAGCAGCATACCATCCCTTCTAGGTGGGGATACGCAGTATTTT.

The chain joins TRBV7-6 to TRBJ2-7; D is unresolved. Germline CDR1 is SGHVS and CDR2 is FNYEAQ. The CDR3 loop spans 17 amino acids. V was clipped by 5 bases and J by 0 bases, with 20 bases between them. In DNA, the CDR3 is TGTGCCAGCAGCCCCGCCCCCCTGGGCGTCAGCTCCTACGAGCAGTACTTC. Protein sequence: CASSPAPLGVSSYEQYF.

This rearrangement joins TRBV30 to TRBJ1-6; 8 bases match TRBD1. The germline CDR1 and CDR2 sequences are GTSNPN and SVGIG (reference sequence). CDR3 length: 15 residues. The junction had 4 bases not matched to a gene; V was cut back by 0 bases and J by 6 bases. The CDR3: CAWSVRDRLNSPLHF. The CDR3 nucleotides are TGTGCCTGGAGTGTACGGGACAGGCTTAATTCACCCCTCCACTTT.

In its sample, this clone was seen a few times. This sequence joins TRBV10-2 and TRBJ2-1, with unresolved D. The CDR3 has 10 amino acids. In germline, CDR1 is WSHSY, CDR2 SAAADI. Trimming removed 8 bases at V and 5 bases at J, with 4 bases between. CDR3 region: CASANNEQFF. Written as DNA, the CDR3 is TGCGCCAGCGCAAACAATGAGCAGTTCTTC.

The J gene is TRBJ1-2, the V gene TRBV2, with 7 nucleotides matching TRBD1. This CDR3 is built from 15 residues. The germline V gene encodes CDR1 SNHLY and CDR2 FYNNEI. With V trimmed by 7 bases and J by 1 base, 9 bases remained unmatched. CDR3 bases: TGTGCCAGCATTCACCGGGACAGATATAACTATGGCTACACCTTC. It specifies CASIHRDRYNYGYTF.

V gene TRBV7-9 combines with J gene TRBJ1-6; 8 bases line up with TRBD1. J lost 8 bases, V lost 4 bases, and 7 bases had no gene match. The CDR3 spans 15 residues. Germline V gene sequence: CDR1 SEHNR, CDR2 FQNEAQ (reference sequence). The chain's CDR3 is CASSSRQGSDSPLHF. CDR3 nucleotides: TGTGCCAGCAGCTCTCGACAGGGGAGTGATTCACCCCTCCACTTT.

This chain links TRBV6-6 with TRBJ1-1; 8 nucleotides line up with TRBD1. This CDR3 has 14 residues. Germline V lookup: CDR1 MNHNY, CDR2 SVGAGI (reference sequence). The ends lost 7 bases at V and 0 bases at J; junction bases unmatched: 4. Here the CDR3 DNA reads TGTGCCAGCACCGGACAGGGAATGAACACTGAAGCTTTCTTT. Protein: CASTGQGMNTEAFF.

The rearrangement links TRBV5-1 to TRBJ2-2; 13 bases line up with TRBD2. The length of the CDR3 is 19 residues. Germline CDR1 is SGHRS and CDR2 is YFSETQ. Trimming at V came to 2 bases and at J to 3 bases, leaving 10 bases not matched to a gene. The CDR3 DNA reads TGCGCCAGCAGCTTTCAATGGACTAGCGGGAGTCGGGACACCGGGGAGCTGTTTTTT. Amino acids: CASSFQWTSGSRDTGELFF.

This chain uses TRBV6-5 with TRBJ2-2; a weak D match, TRBD2 (5 bases). Germline V CDR1 and CDR2: MNHEY, SVGAGI. This CDR3 has 13 residues. Trimming removed 2 bases from V and 8 bases from J, with 9 bases in between. The CDR3 coding sequence is TGTGCCAGCAGTTACGCGGGCCAGGGGGAGCTGTTTTTT. It encodes CASSYAGQGELFF.

The chain has TRBV18 and TRBJ2-5, with D unresolved. The CDR3 consists of 13 residues. Trimming cost V 3 bases and J 5 bases, with 10 bases left between them. The V gene's germline CDR1 is KGHSH and CDR2 LQKENI. The CDR3 protein is CASSPPSRETQYF. CDR3 nucleotide sequence: TGTGCCAGCTCACCCCCCAGTCGGGAGACCCAGTACTTC. Complete variable domain (other parts from reference TRBV18 and TRBJ2-5): NAGVMQNPRHLVRRRGQEARLRCSPMKGHSHVYWYRQLPEEGLKFMVYLQKENIIDESGMPKERFSAEFPKEGPSILRIQQVVRGDSAAYFCASSPPSRETQYFGPGTRLLVL.

The sample holds a few counts of this clone. The chain employs TRBV5-8 and TRBJ2-1, with 7 nucleotides matching TRBD1. The CDR3 totals 15 residues. The junction had 6 bases not matched to a gene; V was cut back by 4 bases and J by 2 bases. CDR1 and CDR2 from the germline V gene are SGHTS and YDEGEE. CDR3: CASSRQGWTYNEQFF. The CDR3 DNA follows: TGTGCCAGCAGCCGACAGGGTTGGACCTACAATGAGCAGTTCTTC.

This chain joins TRBV29-1 and TRBJ1-2; TRBD1 aligns across 9 bases. Germline CDR1 reads SQVTM; CDR2 reads ANQGSEA. Unmatched junction bases numbered 12, after V lost 7 bases and J lost 0 bases. The CDR3 contains 16 residues. DNA for the CDR3: TGCAGCGACGGAACCCCACAGGGGGCGGCTAACTATGGCTACACCTTC. Its protein product is CSDGTPQGAANYGYTF.

This clone was counted once. The chain combines TRBV9 with TRBJ1-2; 10 bases match TRBD1. This CDR3 has 14 amino acids. Germline V gene data show CDR1 as SGDLS and CDR2 as YYNGEE. Germline trimming cut 2 bases from V and 3 bases from J; bases unmatched to any gene: 1. CDR3 nucleotide sequence: TGTGCCAGCAGCGTTGGGACAGGGGACTATGGCTACACCTTC. This encodes CASSVGTGDYGYTF.

This chain links TRBV4-1 with TRBJ1-3; 7 bases line up with TRBD1. The CDR3 is 17 amino acids. V lost 1 base to trimming and J lost 3 bases; unmatched junction nucleotides: 9. The germline CDR1 and CDR2 sequences are MGHRA and YSYEKL. The CDR3 sequence: CASSQASGAGGGNTIYF. CDR3 coding DNA: TGCGCCAGCAGCCAAGCCTCCGGGGCAGGGGGTGGAAACACCATATATTTT.

In regard to this clone: The same CDR3 is also encoded by other DNA sequences in this sample. The chain recombines TRBV30 with TRBJ2-7; D gene uncertain. CDR1 is GTSNPN, CDR2 SVGIG, per germline (reference sequence). The V end lost 0 bases, the J end lost 0 bases, and 6 bases lay between the germline ends. The CDR3 length is 13 residues. In DNA, the CDR3 is TGTGCCTGGAGTGTCGGCAGCTCCTACGAGCAGTACTTC. Translated: CAWSVGSSYEQYF.